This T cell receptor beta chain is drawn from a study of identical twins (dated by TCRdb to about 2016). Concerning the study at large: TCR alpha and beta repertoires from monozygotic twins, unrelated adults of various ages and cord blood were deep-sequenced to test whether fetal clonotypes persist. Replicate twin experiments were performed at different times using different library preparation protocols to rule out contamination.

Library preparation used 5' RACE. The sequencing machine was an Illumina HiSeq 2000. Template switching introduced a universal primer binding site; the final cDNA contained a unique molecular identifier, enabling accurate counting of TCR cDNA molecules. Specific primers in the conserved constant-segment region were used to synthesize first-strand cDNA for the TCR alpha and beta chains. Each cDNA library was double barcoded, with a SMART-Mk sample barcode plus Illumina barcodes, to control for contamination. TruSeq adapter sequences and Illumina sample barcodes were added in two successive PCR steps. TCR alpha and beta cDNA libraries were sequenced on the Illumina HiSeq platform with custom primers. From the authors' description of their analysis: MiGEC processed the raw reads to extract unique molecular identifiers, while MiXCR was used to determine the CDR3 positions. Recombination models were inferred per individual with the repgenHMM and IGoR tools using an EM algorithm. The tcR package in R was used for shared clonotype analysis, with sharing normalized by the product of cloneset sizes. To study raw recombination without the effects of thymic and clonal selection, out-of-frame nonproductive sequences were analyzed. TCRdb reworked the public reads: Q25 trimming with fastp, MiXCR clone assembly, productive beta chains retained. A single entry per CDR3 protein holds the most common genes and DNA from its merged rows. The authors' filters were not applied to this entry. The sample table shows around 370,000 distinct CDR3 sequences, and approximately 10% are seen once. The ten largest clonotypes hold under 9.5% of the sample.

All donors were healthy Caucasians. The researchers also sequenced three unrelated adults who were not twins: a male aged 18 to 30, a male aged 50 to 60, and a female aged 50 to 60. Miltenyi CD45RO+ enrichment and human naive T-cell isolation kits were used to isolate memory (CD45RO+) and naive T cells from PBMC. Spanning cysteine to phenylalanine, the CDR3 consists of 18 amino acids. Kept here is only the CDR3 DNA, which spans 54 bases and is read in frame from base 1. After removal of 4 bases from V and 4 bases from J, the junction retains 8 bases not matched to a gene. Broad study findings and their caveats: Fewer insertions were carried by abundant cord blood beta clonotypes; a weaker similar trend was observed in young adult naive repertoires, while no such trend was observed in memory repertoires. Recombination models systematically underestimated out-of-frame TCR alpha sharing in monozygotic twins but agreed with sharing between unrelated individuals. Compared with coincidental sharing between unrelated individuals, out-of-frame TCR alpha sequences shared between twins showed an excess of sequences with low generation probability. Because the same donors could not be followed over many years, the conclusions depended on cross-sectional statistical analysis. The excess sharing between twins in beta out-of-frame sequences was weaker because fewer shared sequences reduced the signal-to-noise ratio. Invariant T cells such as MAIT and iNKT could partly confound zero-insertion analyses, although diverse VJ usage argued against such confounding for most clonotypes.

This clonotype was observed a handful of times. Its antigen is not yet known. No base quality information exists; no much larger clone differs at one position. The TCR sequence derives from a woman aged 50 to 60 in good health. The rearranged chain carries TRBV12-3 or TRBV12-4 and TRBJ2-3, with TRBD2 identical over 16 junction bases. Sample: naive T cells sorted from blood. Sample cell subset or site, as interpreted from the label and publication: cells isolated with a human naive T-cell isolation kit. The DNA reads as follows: TGTGCCAGCAGTTGGGTCGGGACTAGCGGGAGGGCCCCAGATACGCAGTATTTT. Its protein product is CASSWVGTSGRAPDTQYF.